This T cell receptor (beta chain) came from a study of T cells after yellow fever vaccination. Points from the study as a whole: Researchers noted that a small share of clonotypes showed up in both CD4 and CD8 compartments.

This clonotype has just a few counts. The antigen is unknown. TCRdb recomputed calls from the 5' RACE reads with MiXCR, one row per CDR3 protein. The sample has 110,000 to 150,000 distinct CDR3 sequences; about 7% are singletons. The sequenced sample was CD4+ T cells sorted from PBMCs, obtained 10 days after the yellow fever booster vaccination. The clonotype originates from a man in his thirties or forties who received the YFV17D yellow fever vaccine.

The CDR3: CAWSVGEQSQQYF. The CDR3 DNA is TGTGCCTGGAGTGTAGGGGAACAGAGCCAGCAGTACTTC. The chain joins TRBV30 to TRBJ2-7; D may be TRBD1 (5 bases). The CDR3 runs 13 residues. Germline CDR1 is GTSNPN and CDR2 is SVGIG (reference sequence). The V gene lost 0 bases and the J gene lost 8 bases, with 14 bases spanning the gap.